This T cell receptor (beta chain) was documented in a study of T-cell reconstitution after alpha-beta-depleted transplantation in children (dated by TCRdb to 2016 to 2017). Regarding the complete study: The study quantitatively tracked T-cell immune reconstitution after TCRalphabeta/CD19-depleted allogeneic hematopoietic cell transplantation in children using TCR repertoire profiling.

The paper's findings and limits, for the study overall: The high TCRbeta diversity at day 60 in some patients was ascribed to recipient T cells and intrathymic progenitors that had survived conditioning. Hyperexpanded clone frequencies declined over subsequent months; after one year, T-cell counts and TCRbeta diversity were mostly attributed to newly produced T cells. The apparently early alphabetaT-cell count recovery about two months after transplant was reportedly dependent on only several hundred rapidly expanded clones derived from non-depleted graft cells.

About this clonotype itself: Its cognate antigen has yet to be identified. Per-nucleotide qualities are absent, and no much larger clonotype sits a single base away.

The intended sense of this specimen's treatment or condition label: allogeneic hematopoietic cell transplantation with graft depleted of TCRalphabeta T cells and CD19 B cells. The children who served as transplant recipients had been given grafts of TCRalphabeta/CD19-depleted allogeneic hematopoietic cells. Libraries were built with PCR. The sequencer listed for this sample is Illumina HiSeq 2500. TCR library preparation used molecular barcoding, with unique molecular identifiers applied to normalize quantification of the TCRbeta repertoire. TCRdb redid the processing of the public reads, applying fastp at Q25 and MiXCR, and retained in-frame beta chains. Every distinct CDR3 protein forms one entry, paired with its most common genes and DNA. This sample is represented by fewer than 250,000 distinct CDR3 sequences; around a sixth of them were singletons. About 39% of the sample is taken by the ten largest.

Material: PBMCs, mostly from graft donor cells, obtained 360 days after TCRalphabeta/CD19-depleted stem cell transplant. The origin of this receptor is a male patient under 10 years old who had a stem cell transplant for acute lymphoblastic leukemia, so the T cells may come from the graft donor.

The nucleotide sequence is TGTGCCAGCAACTGGGGGGCGGGACTCTACGAGCAGTACTTC. It is translated as CASNWGAGLYEQYF. The chain is assembled from TRBV28 and TRBJ2-7; the D gene is perhaps TRBD1 or TRBD2, each of them matching over 6 bases. The CDR3 has 14 amino acids, counting the end cysteine and phenylalanine. Solely the CDR3 DNA is kept, with 42 bases framed from the first base. The germline V gene sets CDR1 to MDHEN and CDR2 to SYDVKM. V loses 7 bases of germline sequence and J loses 3 bases, and the interval between the two ends is 16 bases.